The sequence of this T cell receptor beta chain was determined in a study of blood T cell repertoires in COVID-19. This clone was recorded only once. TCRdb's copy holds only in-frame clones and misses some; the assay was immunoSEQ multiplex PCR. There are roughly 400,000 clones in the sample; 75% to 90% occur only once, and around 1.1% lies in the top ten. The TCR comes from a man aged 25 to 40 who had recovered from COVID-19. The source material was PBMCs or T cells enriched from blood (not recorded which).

CDR3 amino acids: CASSQGTRIGNEQFF. DNA for the CDR3: TGTGCCAGCAGCCAAGGGACTAGAATAGGCAATGAGCAGTTCTTC. This chain uses TRBV3-1 (or the pseudogene TRBV3-2) with TRBJ2-1; 7 bases are a match to TRBD2. The CDR3 is made up of 15 amino acids. Germline values: CDR1 LGHDT, CDR2 YNNKEL (reference sequence). Germline trimming cut 1 base from V and 6 bases from J; bases unmatched to any gene: 6.